A selection of T cell receptor beta chains follows, all from one sample in a study of blood T cell repertoires in COVID-19. TCRdb's copy holds only in-frame clones and misses some; the assay was immunoSEQ multiplex PCR. The sample comprises roughly 38,000 clones, about 70% of which are singletons, and under 9% rests with the top ten. Sequencing was carried out using peripheral blood. All receptors derive from a man between 70 and 80 years old with active or convalescent COVID-19. Both conserved end residues are trimmed from each CDR3.

cdr3_length v_call cdr3_aa
15 TRBV5-6 ASSLRPGTDLNTEAF
10 TRBV18 ASSPIGYEQY
13 TRBV5-4 ASSLVVAGGETQY
13 TRBV28 ASSSPAGGLSEAF
11 TRBV30 AWSVLHSNEQF
14 TRBV18 ASSPPQGRRGNEQF
11 TRBV15 ATSRTGGEGYT
10 TRBV3-1/TRBV3-2 ASSPQDSPLH
11 TRBV10-3 AISGLADYGYT
13 TRBV6-1 ASSAAQGEYNEQF
10 TRBV28 ASSFSDSPLH
11 TRBV5-1 ASSLGSEYEQY
13 TRBV19 ASRGTGGSNQPQH